This TCR beta chain was recovered during a study of blood T cells in healthy people across ages. Overall study results and limits: Per million T cells, TCR beta diversity dropped roughly linearly as age increased. Shifts in expanded clonotypes may have been confounded by donor CMV status, which was unknown.

Primed by a sample-barcoded 5' primer and a J-beta primer mix, a second PCR proceeded for 7 to 11 cycles. TCRdb reprocessed the 5' RACE reads via MiXCR and lists one record per CDR3 protein. The table shows roughly 640,000 distinct CDR3 sequences, with about 28% occurring only once. Researchers isolated at least 7 million PBMCs per sample. This clonotype has a count of ten or more. The antigen is unknown. CDR3 length: 13 residues. Deletions cut 0 bases from V and 1 base from J, with 7 bases between. Germline-derived CDR1 and CDR2 are DFQATT and SNEGSKA (reference sequence). This clonotype originated in a woman older than 75 in good health. The sample taken for sequencing was blood. The chain employs TRBV20-1 and TRBJ2-7; D not resolved. The CDR3 spells CSARDQVSYEQYF. The DNA for the CDR3 is TGCAGTGCTAGAGATCAGGTGTCCTACGAGCAGTACTTC.